This record looks at one TCR beta chain sequence and its context. What it binds is not known. Sample-barcoded 5' priming and a J-beta primer mix drove a second PCR of about 6 to 12 cycles. Each cDNA molecule was tagged by a template-switch adaptor that had 12 random nucleotides. From the 5' RACE reads, TCRdb called clonotypes with MiXCR, one entry per CDR3 protein. The sample lists some 1.5 million distinct CDR3 sequences; 28% were seen once. Trimming left V 3 bases short and J 3 bases short, with 14 bases between. CDR1 and CDR2 (germline): MNHEY, SMNVEV (reference sequence). This CDR3 is built from 15 residues. The source of the sample is a study of blood T cells in healthy people across ages. The study's findings and limits: Long-lived donors had more naive CD4+ cells and higher diversity than aged donors. Age showed a roughly linear inverse relationship with TCR beta diversity per million T cells. No one knew whether donors had CMV, which possibly confounded expanded clonotype changes.

The J gene is TRBJ1-2, the V gene TRBV27; maybe TRBD1 (6 bases). The clonotype was recovered from a young woman in good health. The sample was blood. Here the CDR3 DNA reads TGTGCCAGCAGTTTTCTTGGGGGGCCGGACTATGGCTACACCTTC. Its protein is CASSFLGGPDYGYTF.